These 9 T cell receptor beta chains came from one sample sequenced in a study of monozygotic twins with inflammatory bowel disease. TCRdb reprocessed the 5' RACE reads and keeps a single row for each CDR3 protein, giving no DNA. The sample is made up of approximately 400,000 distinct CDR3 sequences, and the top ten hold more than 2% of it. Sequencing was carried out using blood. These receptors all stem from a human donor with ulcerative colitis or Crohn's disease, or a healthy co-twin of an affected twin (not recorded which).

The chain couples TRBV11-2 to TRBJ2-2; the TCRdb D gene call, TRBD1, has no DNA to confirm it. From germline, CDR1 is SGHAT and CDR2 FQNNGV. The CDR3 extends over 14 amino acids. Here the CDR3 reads CASSLTVGTGELFF.

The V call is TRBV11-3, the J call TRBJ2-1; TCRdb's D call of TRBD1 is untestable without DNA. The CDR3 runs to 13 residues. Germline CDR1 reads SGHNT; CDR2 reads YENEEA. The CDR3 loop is CASSRGDGYEQFF.

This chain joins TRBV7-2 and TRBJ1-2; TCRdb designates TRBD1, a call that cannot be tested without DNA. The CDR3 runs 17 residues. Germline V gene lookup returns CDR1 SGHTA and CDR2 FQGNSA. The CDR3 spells CASSLVGGGIGTYGYTF.

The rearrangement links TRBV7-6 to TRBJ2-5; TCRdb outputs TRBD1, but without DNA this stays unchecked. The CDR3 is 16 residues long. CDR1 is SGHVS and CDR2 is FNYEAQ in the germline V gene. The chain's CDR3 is CASSLQGAAYGETQYF.

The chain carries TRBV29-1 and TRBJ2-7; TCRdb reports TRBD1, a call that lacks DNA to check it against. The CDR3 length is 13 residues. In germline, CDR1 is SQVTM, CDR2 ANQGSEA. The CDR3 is CSARAGEFSEQYF.

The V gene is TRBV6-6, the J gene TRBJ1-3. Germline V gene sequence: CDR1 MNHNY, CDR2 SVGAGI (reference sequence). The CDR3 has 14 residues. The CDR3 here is CASSYSAIQNTIYF.

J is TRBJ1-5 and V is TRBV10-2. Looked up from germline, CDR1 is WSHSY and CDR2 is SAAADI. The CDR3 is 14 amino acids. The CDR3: CASRSGEGDQPQHF.

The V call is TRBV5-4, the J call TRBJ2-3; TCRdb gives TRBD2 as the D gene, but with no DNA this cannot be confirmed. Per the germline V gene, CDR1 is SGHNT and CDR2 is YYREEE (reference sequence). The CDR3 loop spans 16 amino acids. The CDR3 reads CASSYRSGMGGDTQYF.

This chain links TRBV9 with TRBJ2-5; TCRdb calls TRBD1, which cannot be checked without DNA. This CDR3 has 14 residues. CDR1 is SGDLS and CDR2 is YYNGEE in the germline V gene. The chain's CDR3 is CASSHAGTGETQYF.